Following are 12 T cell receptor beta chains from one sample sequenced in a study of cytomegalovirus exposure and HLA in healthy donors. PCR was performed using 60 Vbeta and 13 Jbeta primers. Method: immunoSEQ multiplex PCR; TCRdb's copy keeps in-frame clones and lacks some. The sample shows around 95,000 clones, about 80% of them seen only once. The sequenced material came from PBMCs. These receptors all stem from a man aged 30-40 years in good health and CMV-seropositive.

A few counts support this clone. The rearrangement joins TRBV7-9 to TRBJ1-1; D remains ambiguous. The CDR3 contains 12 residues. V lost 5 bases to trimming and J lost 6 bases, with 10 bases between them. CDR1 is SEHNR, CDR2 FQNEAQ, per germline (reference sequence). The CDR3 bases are TGTGCCAGCAGCCTAATGTTGGCTGAAGCTTTCTTT. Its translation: CASSLMLAEAFF.

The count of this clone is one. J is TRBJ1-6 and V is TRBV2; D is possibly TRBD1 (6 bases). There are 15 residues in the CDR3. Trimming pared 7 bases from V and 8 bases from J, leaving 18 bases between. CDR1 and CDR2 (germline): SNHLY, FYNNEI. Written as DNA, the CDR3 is TGTGCCAGCACCATCAGGGGCGGGGGAGATTCACCCCTCCACTTT. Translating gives CASTIRGGGDSPLHF. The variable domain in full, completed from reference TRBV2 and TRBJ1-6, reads EPEVTQTPSHQVTQMGQEVILRCVPISNHLYFYWYRQILGQKVEFLVSFYNNEISEKSEIFDDQFSVERPDGSNFTLKIRSTKLEDSAMYFCASTIRGGGDSPLHFGNGTRLTVT.

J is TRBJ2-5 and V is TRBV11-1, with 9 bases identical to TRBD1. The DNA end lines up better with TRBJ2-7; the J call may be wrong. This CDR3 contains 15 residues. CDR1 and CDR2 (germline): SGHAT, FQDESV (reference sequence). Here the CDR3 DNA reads TGTGCCAGCAGCACGGGACAGGGAAGGGACTACGAGCAGTACTTC. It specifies CASSTGQGRDYEQYF.

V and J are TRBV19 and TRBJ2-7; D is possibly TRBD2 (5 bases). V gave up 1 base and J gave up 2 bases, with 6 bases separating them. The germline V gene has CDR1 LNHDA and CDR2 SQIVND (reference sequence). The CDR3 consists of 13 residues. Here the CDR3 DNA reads TGTGCCAGTAGTATAGCGGGGACCTACGAGCAGTACTTC. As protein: CASSIAGTYEQYF. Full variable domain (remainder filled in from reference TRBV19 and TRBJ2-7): DGGITQSPKYLFRKEGQNVTLSCEQNLNHDAMYWYRQDPGQGLRLIYYSQIVNDFQKGDIAEGYSVSREKKESFPLTVTSAQKNPTAFYLCASSIAGTYEQYFGPGTRLTVT.

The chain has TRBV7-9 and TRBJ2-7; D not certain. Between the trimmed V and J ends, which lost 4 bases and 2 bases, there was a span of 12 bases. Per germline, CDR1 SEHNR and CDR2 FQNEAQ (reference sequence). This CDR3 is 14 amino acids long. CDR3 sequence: CASSSKFSAYEQYF. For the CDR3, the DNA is TGTGCCAGCAGCTCAAAATTTTCAGCCTACGAGCAGTACTTC. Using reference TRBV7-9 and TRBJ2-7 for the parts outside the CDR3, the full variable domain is DTGVSQNPRHKITKRGQNVTFRCDPISEHNRLYWYRQTLGQGPEFLTYFQNEAQLEKSRLLSDRFSAERPKGSFSTLEIQRTEQGDSAMYLCASSSKFSAYEQYFGPGTRLTVT.

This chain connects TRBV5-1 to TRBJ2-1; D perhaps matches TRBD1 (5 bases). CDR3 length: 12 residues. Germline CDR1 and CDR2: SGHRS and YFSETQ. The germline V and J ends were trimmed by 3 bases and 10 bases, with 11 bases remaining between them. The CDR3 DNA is TGCGCCAGCAGCTACAGGCTCCCCGAGCAGTTCTTC. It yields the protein CASSYRLPEQFF.

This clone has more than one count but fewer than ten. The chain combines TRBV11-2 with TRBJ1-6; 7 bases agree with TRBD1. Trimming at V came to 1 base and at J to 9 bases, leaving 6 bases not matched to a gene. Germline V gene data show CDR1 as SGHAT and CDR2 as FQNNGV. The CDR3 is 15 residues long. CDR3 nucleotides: TGTGCCAGCAGCTTAGGTTGGCAGGGGGTTTCACCCCTCCACTTT. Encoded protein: CASSLGWQGVSPLHF.

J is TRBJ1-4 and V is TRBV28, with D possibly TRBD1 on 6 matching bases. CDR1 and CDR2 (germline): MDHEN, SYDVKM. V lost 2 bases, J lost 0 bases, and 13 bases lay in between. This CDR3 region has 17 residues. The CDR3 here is CASSLLDSRTTNEKLFF. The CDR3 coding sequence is TGTGCCAGCAGTTTACTGGACAGCAGAACAACTAATGAAAAACTGTTTTTT.

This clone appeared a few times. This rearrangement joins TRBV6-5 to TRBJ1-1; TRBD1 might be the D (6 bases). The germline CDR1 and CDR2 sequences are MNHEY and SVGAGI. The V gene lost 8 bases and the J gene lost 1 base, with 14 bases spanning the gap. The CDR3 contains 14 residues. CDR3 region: CASYGGAGNTEAFF. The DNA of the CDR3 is TGTGCCAGCTACGGGGGGGCGGGGAACACTGAAGCTTTCTTT.

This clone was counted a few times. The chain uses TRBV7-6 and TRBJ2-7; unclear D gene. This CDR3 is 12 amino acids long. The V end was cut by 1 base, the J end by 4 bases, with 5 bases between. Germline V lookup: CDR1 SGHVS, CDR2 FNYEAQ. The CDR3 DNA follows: TGTGCCAGCAGCTTAGTTCCGTACGAGCAGTACTTC. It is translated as CASSLVPYEQYF.

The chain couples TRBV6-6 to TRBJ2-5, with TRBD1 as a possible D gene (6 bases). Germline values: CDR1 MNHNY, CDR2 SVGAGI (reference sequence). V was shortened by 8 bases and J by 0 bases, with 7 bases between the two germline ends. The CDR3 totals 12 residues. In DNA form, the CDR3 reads TGTGCCAGCCACAGGGACCAAGAGACCCAGTACTTC. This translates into CASHRDQETQYF.

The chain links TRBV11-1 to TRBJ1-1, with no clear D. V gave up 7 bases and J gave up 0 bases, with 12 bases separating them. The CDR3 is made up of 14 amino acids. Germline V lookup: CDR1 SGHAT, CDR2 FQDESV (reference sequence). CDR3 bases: TGTGCCAGCACCTTCAGTATACTGAACACTGAAGCTTTCTTT. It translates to CASTFSILNTEAFF.